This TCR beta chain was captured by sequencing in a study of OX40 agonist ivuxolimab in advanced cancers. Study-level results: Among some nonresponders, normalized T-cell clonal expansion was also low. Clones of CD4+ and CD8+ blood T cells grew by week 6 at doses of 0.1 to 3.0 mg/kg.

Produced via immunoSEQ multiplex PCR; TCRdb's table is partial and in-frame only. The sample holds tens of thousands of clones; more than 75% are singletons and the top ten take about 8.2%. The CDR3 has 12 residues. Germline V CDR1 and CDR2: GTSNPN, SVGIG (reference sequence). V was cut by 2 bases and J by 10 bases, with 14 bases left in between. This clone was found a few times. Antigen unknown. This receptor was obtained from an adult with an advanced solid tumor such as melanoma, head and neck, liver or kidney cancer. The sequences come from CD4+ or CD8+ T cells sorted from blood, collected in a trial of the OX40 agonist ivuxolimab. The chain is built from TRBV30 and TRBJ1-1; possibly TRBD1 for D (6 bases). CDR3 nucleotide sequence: TGTGCCTGGAGTCGACTCGGACAGCGAGCTTTCTTT. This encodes CAWSRLGQRAFF.